This T cell receptor beta chain comes out of a study of CD8+CD57+ T cells in acquired aplastic anemia. Across the study: Average DNA yield from sorted CD4+ and CD8+ cells was approximately 3 ug. Study-level results: No significant patient-versus-control difference appeared in CD8+ Simpson's diversity. Overlapping CD8+ CDR3 repertoires of patients and controls contained some 27 shared sequences.

A remark on this clonotype: Its antigen is unknown.

TCR beta VDJ and CDR3 profiles were obtained from a genomic DNA template. MiXCR, run by TCRdb on the reads, gives a single entry per CDR3 protein. Here the sample spans some 280,000 distinct CDR3 sequences, 45% to 65% being singletons. The V gene lost 1 base and the J gene lost 7 bases, with 13 bases spanning the gap. CDR1 DFQATT and CDR2 SNEGSKA come from the germline V gene (reference sequence). CDR3 length: 13 amino acids. The sequence came from a human donor with severe aplastic anemia or a healthy control (not recorded which). J is TRBJ1-2 and V is TRBV20-1; D ambiguous. Sequences were obtained from sorted CD4+, CD8+, or CD8+CD57+ T cells (not recorded which) from PBMCs. The CDR3 region has the DNA TGCAGTGCTAGAGTAAGCGCCCTGGGTGGCTACACCTTC. This translates into CSARVSALGGYTF.